This T cell receptor (beta chain) was profiled in a study of T-cell reconstitution after alpha-beta-depleted transplantation in children. This clonotype was seen only a few times. Unique molecular identifiers were incorporated when the TCRbeta library was constructed. TCRdb used MiXCR to reprocess the PCR reads, holding one entry per CDR3 protein. The table records 330,000 or so distinct CDR3 sequences, under 13% of them present only once. The TCR originated in a human donor who donated a stem cell graft to a child with acute lymphoblastic leukemia. The source material was PBMCs from the stem cell graft donor, sampled from the stem cell graft.

CDR3 bases: TGTGCCAGTAGTATGAGGAGGGATCAGCCCCAGCATTTT. Translation: CASSMRRDQPQHF. The chain uses TRBV19 and TRBJ1-5; D unresolved. The ends were cut back, 3 bases at V and 5 bases at J, with 8 bases in the middle. CDR3 size: 13 residues. CDR1 LNHDA and CDR2 SQIVND come from the germline V gene (reference sequence).